This TCR beta chain is from a study of blood T cell repertoires in COVID-19 (dated by TCRdb to the early 2020s). Study-wide context: Samples from collaborators originated in the United States, Italy and Spain and spanned both the acute and convalescent phases of COVID-19. The material from the prospective study consisted of cDNA or gDNA derived from T cells, B-cell-depleted T cells, or PBMCs. Subjects who had been exposed to COVID-19, were actively infected with it, or had recovered from it provided the deeply sampled blood TCRbeta repertoires that made up the dataset. A freely available public database, intended as a resource for researchers studying the immune response to SARS-CoV-2, is where the repertoires were released. The samples were drawn from the first 160 participants of the ongoing ImmuneRACE study and from 1,254 subjects provided by 6 global collaborators. A de-identified subject ID, COVID-19 status, age in years and sex were almost always included in the sample metadata. Where available, HLA class I and class II types were taken from metadata supplied by the sample provider and were not determined by assay-based typing.

General findings and caveats noted by the study authors: The quantity of clinical and demographic metadata differed by source and by participant and was supplied without curation.

Whole blood was collected in K2EDTA tubes by collaborating institutions according to the institutions' own protocols. Collaborator samples were shipped for TCRbeta analysis as frozen whole blood, isolated PBMCs, or DNA extracted from either sample type. As to this clone: Which antigen it targets is not known. The record has no base qualities; no much larger clone is one base away.

TCRbeta CDR3 regions were amplified from genomic DNA using the immunoSEQ Assay, a bias-controlled multiplex PCR. The source study handled its data this way. The number of nucleated cells in each sample was estimated from the amplification of reference gene primers within the assay. To quantify the absolute abundance of each unique TCRbeta CDR3 rearrangement, sequence reads were collapsed and filtered. Productive Simpson clonality was computed per sample as the square root of Simpson's diversity index over productive rearrangements. TCRdb carries this immuneACCESS record with in-frame sequences only. Its versions omit some clonotypes, under half of them owing to an unresolved V gene in the studies checked, with the rest unexplained. That table is the source of V, J and clone size, and D and trimming were worked out from the DNA. In this sample the table shows tens of thousands of clones, about 88% of which occur a single time. The ten largest clones add up to around 5% of the sample.

This TCR came from a man aged 40-49 years with acute or convalescent COVID-19. The sample consisted of peripheral blood.

The CDR3 has the sequence CASSSPGLAGSTQETQYF. The DNA sequence is given as TGTGCCAGCAGCTCTCCGGGACTAGCGGGTTCCACCCAAGAGACCCAGTACTTC. The rearranged chain carries TRBV7-8 and TRBJ2-5; TRBD2 fits 12 bases in the junction. Via the germline V gene, CDR1 is SGHVS and CDR2 FQNEAQ. The CDR3 numbers 18 residues from cysteine through phenylalanine. Of the read, only the CDR3 DNA is kept; its 54 bases are in frame from base 1. At the junction V is shortened by 4 bases and J by 1 base; bases outside the gene matches: 10. When the CDR3 is completed using the reference TRBV7-8 and TRBJ2-5 genes on either side, the full variable domain is GAGVSQSPRYKVAKRGQDVALRCDPISGHVSLFWYQQALGQGPEFLTYFQNEAQLDKSGLPSDRFFAERPEGSVSTLKIQRTQQEDSAVYLCASSSPGLAGSTQETQYFGPGTRLLVL.